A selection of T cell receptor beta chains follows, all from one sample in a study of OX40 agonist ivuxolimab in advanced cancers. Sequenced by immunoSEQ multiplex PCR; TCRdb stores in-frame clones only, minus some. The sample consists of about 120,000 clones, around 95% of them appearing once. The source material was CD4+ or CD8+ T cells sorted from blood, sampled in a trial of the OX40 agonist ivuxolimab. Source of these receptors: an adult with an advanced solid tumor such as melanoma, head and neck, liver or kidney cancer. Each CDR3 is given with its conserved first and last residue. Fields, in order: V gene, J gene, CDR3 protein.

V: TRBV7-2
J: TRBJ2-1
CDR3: CASSEQGFPLNEQFF

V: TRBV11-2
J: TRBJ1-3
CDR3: CASSSARNTIYF

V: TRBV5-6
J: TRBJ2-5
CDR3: CASSLYTFQETQYF

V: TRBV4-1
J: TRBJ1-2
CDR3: CASSQAQGDYGYTF

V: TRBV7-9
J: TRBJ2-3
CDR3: CASSDTGGSYTDTQYF

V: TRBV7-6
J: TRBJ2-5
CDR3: CASSLVAGAGETQYF

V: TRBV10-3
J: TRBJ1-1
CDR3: CAISEGGQMNTEAFF

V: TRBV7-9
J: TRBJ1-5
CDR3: CASSLDAGTGQPQHF

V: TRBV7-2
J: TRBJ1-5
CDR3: CASSLTAPQPQHF

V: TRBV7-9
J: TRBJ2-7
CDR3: CASSPGAQGYEQYF

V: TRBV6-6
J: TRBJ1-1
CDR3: CASVSGQALNTEAFF

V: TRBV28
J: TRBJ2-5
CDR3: CASSSRGTAPQETQYF

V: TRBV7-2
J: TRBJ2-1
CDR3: CASSQRLADYNEQFF

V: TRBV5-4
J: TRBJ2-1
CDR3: CASSFSGGAYNEQFF

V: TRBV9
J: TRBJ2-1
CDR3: CASSVEPGKTSGRRSSYNEQFF

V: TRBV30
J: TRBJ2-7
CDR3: CAWSVGSFYEQYF

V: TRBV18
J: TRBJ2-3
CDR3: CASSQDFGDTQYF

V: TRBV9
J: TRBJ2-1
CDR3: CASSSSGTSGAFSEQFF

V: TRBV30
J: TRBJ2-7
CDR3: CAWNGGMKDRYSYEQYF

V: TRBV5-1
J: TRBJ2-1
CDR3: CASSLTSGSPLRSSYNEQFF

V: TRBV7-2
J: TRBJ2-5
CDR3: CASSRRSGGQETQYF

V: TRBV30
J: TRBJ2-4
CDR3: CAWSSGDIQYF

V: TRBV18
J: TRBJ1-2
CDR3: CASSAQEDGYTF

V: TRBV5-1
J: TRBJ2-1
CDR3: CASSPLAGGRYNEQFF

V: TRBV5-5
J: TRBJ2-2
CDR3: CASSPRLAGTGELFF

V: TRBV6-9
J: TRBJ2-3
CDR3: CASITPGRGIRYTQYF